Presented here are 19 T cell receptor beta chains from one specimen sequenced in a study of blood T cell repertoires in COVID-19. Profiling relied on immunoSEQ multiplex PCR, and the TCRdb table lists in-frame clones only, not all of them. The table includes 98,000 or so clones, 88% detected once. Source material: peripheral blood. The receptors stem from a human donor in a cohort sampled during active COVID-19.

This chain links TRBV5-1 with TRBJ1-2, with D possibly being TRBD1 (6 bases). This CDR3 has 14 amino acids. V was cut by 4 bases and J by 4 bases, with 14 bases left in between. Per the germline V gene, CDR1 is SGHRS and CDR2 is YFSETQ. The CDR3 DNA reads TGCGCCAGCAGCGCCTTACAGGGTAGCTATGGCTACACCTTC. It codes for CASSALQGSYGYTF.

V and J are TRBV16 and TRBJ1-4; a weak D match, TRBD1 (6 bases). V lost 2 bases, J lost 5 bases, and 15 bases lay in between. From germline, CDR1 is KGHSY and CDR2 FQNENV. This CDR3 has 16 amino acids. CDR3: CASSQVPGQLNEKLFF. DNA for the CDR3: TGTGCCAGCAGCCAAGTCCCAGGACAGCTGAATGAAAAACTGTTTTTT.

This sequence joins TRBV10-2 and TRBJ2-7; weak D call: TRBD2 (8 bases). Germline V CDR1 and CDR2: WSHSY, SAAADI. Deletions cut 8 bases from V and 4 bases from J, with 24 bases between. The CDR3 runs to 16 residues. The CDR3 protein is CASCGPGGQGVYEQYF. CDR3 DNA sequence: TGCGCCAGCTGTGGGCCGGGAGGGCAGGGGGTGTACGAGCAGTACTTC.

This clone was seen only once. This chain joins TRBV7-9 and TRBJ2-7; D perhaps matches TRBD2 (6 bases). The V end lost 1 base, the J end lost 7 bases, and 17 bases lay between the germline ends. The CDR3 totals 15 residues. Germline V lookup: CDR1 SEHNR, CDR2 FQNEAQ (reference sequence). CDR3 nucleotide sequence: TGTGCCAGCAGCTTAGGTCTAGGGCCGGCGGGGGAGCAGTACTTC. Amino acids: CASSLGLGPAGEQYF.

The rearrangement links TRBV10-2 to TRBJ1-5, with D possibly TRBD1 on 6 matching bases. The CDR3 extends over 13 amino acids. The V gene lost 7 bases and the J gene lost 4 bases, with 11 bases spanning the gap. CDR1 WSHSY and CDR2 SAAADI come from the germline V gene. Here the CDR3 reads CASTRRGNQPQHF. For the CDR3, the DNA is TGCGCCAGCACTCGAAGGGGGAATCAGCCCCAGCATTTT.

The chain employs TRBV27 and TRBJ1-1; D is uncertain. CDR1 is MNHEY and CDR2 is SMNVEV in the germline V gene (reference sequence). The CDR3 is 14 residues long. With 0 bases removed from V and 0 bases from J, the gap between germline ends came to 5 bases. For the CDR3, the DNA is TGTGCCAGCAGTTTATCTCAGTTGAACACTGAAGCTTTCTTT. Encoded protein: CASSLSQLNTEAFF.

The chain uses TRBV6-5 and TRBJ2-2, with TRBD2 as a possible D gene (5 bases). The V gene's germline CDR1 is MNHEY and CDR2 SVGAGI. The CDR3 consists of 15 residues. Trimming removed 5 bases at V and 6 bases at J, with 16 bases between. This chain's CDR3 is CASSTGLAGAGELFF. The CDR3 DNA is TGTGCCAGCAGTACGGGGTTAGCTGGGGCCGGGGAGCTGTTTTTT.

This clone was seen only once. V usage is TRBV9 and J usage is TRBJ2-3; possible D gene TRBD2, 6 bases. Per the germline V gene, CDR1 is SGDLS and CDR2 is YYNGEE. With 3 bases removed from V and 0 bases from J, the gap between germline ends came to 8 bases. This CDR3 region has 14 residues. Written as DNA, the CDR3 is TGTGCCAGCAGCGCGGGGGACAGCACAGATACGCAGTATTTT. Translation: CASSAGDSTDTQYF.

This chain joins TRBV2 and TRBJ2-5, with D unclear. Trimming took 5 bases from V and 5 from J, leaving 21 bases between them. The CDR3 runs 16 residues. Germline CDR1 is SNHLY and CDR2 is FYNNEI. The CDR3 DNA sequence: TGTGCCAGCAGTCGCCTTCGGGTCACTCCCGGGGAGACCCAGTACTTC. Its translation is CASSRLRVTPGETQYF.

J is TRBJ1-4 and V is TRBV3-1 (or the pseudogene TRBV3-2); TRBD1 might be the D (6 bases). The CDR3 sequence is 17 residues long. V dropped 4 bases and J dropped 1 base, with 16 bases sitting between them. Germline V gene sequence: CDR1 LGHDT, CDR2 YNNKEL (reference sequence). The CDR3, as DNA: TGTGCCAGCAGCCTCTCCCCACAGGGAAGAACTAATGAAAAACTGTTTTTT. It specifies CASSLSPQGRTNEKLFF.

The rearrangement joins TRBV27 to TRBJ2-1; 9 positions agree with TRBD1. The CDR3 runs 17 residues. Unmatched junction bases numbered 10, after V lost 4 bases and J lost 3 bases. Germline CDR1 and CDR2: MNHEY and SMNVEV (reference sequence). Here the CDR3 reads CASSSTRDRAHYNEQFF. CDR3 DNA: TGTGCCAGCAGTTCCACCCGGGACAGGGCCCACTACAATGAGCAGTTCTTC.

The rearrangement joins TRBV19 to TRBJ2-2, with D possibly being TRBD1 (6 bases). Germline V gene lookup returns CDR1 LNHDA and CDR2 SQIVND (reference sequence). The CDR3 covers 15 residues. V lost 3 bases and J lost 5, with 13 bases in between. This chain's CDR3 is CASSMDLRGTGELFF. The CDR3 bases are TGTGCCAGTAGTATGGACTTGAGGGGGACCGGGGAGCTGTTTTTT.

The J gene is TRBJ1-2, the V gene TRBV27; TRBD1 agrees at 7 bases. This CDR3 is built from 14 residues. Germline values: CDR1 MNHEY, CDR2 SMNVEV (reference sequence). The trim removed 5 bases at V and 3 bases at J, leaving 6 bases unmatched. In DNA form, the CDR3 reads TGTGCCAGCAGTGGACGGGACAGCTACTATGGCTACACCTTC. This codes for CASSGRDSYYGYTF.

V usage is TRBV5-6 and J usage is TRBJ1-1, with a tentative D call TRBD1 (6 bases). Per the germline V gene, CDR1 is SGHDT and CDR2 is YYEEEE. Trimming left V 2 bases short and J 7 bases short, with 12 bases between. The CDR3 loop spans 13 amino acids. The CDR3 here is CASSFGTTGEAFF. The DNA of the CDR3 is TGTGCCAGCAGCTTTGGGACAACGGGTGAAGCTTTCTTT.

V and J are TRBV18 and TRBJ2-1; 7 nucleotides line up with TRBD1. J was trimmed by 5 bases and V by 2 bases; bases with no gene match: 6. The germline gives CDR1 KGHSH, CDR2 LQKENI. The CDR3 runs 15 residues. The CDR3 sequence is CASSPWTGSDNEQFF. In nucleotides, the CDR3 is TGTGCCAGCTCACCATGGACAGGCTCGGACAATGAGCAGTTCTTC.

J is TRBJ2-7 and V is TRBV10-3; TRBD2 is a possible D gene (6 bases). This CDR3 spans 14 amino acids. Trimming pared 6 bases from V and 1 base from J, leaving 13 bases between. Germline-derived CDR1 and CDR2 are ENHRY and SYGVKD. Here the CDR3 reads CAIRGIADSYEQYF. In DNA form, the CDR3 reads TGTGCCATCAGAGGAATAGCGGATTCCTACGAGCAGTACTTC.

The chain combines TRBV4-1 with TRBJ2-1; D remains unclear. With 1 base removed from V and 10 bases from J, the gap between germline ends came to 11 bases. This CDR3 has 13 residues. In germline, CDR1 is MGHRA, CDR2 YSYEKL. This chain's CDR3 is CASSQGWAEEQFF. In nucleotides, the CDR3 is TGCGCCAGCAGCCAAGGTTGGGCCGAAGAGCAGTTCTTC.

The V and J genes are TRBV6-5 and TRBJ2-3; 7 bases agree with TRBD1. The CDR3 runs to 14 residues. Per germline, CDR1 MNHEY and CDR2 SVGAGI. V lost 7 bases to trimming and J lost 2 bases; unmatched junction nucleotides: 6. The CDR3 sequence: CASNGQADTDTQYF. CDR3 DNA sequence: TGTGCCAGCAACGGACAGGCCGACACAGATACGCAGTATTTT.

This chain uses TRBV11-2 with TRBJ2-5; tentatively, D is TRBD1 (5 bases). V dropped 1 base and J dropped 4 bases, with 7 bases sitting between them. The germline gives CDR1 SGHAT, CDR2 FQNNGV. This CDR3 is 13 amino acids long. CDR3 nucleotide sequence: TGTGCCAGCAGCTTAGCAGGGTCAGAGACCCAGTACTTC. Protein product: CASSLAGSETQYF.